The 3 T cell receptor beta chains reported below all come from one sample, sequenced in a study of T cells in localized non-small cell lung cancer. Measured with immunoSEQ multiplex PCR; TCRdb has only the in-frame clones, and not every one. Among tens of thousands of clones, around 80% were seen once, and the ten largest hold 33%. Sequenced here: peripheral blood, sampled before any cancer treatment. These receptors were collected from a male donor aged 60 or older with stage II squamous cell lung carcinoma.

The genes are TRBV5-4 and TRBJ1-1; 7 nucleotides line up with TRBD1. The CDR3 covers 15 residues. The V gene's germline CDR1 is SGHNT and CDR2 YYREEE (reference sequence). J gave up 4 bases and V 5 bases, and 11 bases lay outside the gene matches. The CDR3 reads CASRPRDREGTEAFF. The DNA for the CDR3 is TGTGCCAGCAGACCTCGTGACAGGGAGGGCACTGAAGCTTTCTTT.

CDR3 protein: CASSTGLAASYEQYF. CDR3 nucleotides: TGTGCCAGCAGCACTGGACTAGCGGCCTCCTACGAGCAGTACTTC. The chain joins TRBV7-9 to TRBJ2-7, with 10 positions matching TRBD2. V trimming: 5 bases; J trimming: 0 bases; junction bases outside the gene matches: 4. In germline, CDR1 is SEHNR, CDR2 FQNEAQ (reference sequence). The CDR3 consists of 15 residues.

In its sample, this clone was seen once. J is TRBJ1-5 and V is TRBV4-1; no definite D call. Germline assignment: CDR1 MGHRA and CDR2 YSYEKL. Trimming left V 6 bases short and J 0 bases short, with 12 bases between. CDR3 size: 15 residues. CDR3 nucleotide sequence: TGCGCCAGCAGGAAATTCCAAGATAGCAATCAGCCCCAGCATTTT. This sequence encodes CASRKFQDSNQPQHF.